This T cell receptor beta chain was sequenced during a study of beta chain features in type 1 diabetes. The isolated RNA, all of it, was reverse transcribed, so expressed TCRB transcripts were what got sequenced. The protocol was immunoSEQ multiplex PCR, while the TCRdb copy is restricted to in-frame clones and leaves out a portion. The table lists hundreds of thousands of clones, approximately 15% of them singletons. This clone came up a few times. CDR1 is MNHEY, CDR2 SMNVEV, per germline (reference sequence). Losses at the gene ends were 6 bases for V and 6 bases for J; bases not matched to a gene: 11. The CDR3 consists of 15 residues.

The chain combines TRBV27 with TRBJ1-2; 9 nucleotides agree with TRBD1. The sequencing input was central memory CD4+ T cells from blood. The receptor comes from a man aged 25 to 40 in good health. CDR3 sequence (DNA): TGTGCCAGCAGCCTAGGACAGGGGAGGGTAGATGGCTACACCTTC. This codes for CASSLGQGRVDGYTF.